Below are 24 T cell receptor beta chains sequenced from a single sample in a study of OX40 agonist ivuxolimab in advanced cancers. The repertoire was sequenced with immunoSEQ multiplex PCR; TCRdb's copy has only in-frame clones and lacks some. The sample contains around 60,000 clones, around 84% of which appear only once. Sequences were derived from CD4+ or CD8+ T cells sorted from blood, sampled in a trial of the OX40 agonist ivuxolimab. The receptors come from an adult with an advanced solid tumor such as melanoma, head and neck, liver or kidney cancer.

The chain couples TRBV5-1 to TRBJ2-6; D is perhaps TRBD2 (6 bases). The germline gives CDR1 SGHRS, CDR2 YFSETQ. This CDR3 is built from 13 residues. The ends were cut back, 6 bases at V and 3 bases at J, with 7 bases in the middle. CDR3 DNA sequence: TGCGCCAGCACGGGGGTTGGGGCCAACGTCCTGACTTTC. Protein: CASTGVGANVLTF.

V usage is TRBV7-2 and J usage is TRBJ2-1; D uncertain. CDR3 length equals 12 residues. Trimming removed 3 bases from V and 6 bases from J, with 6 bases in between. Germline values: CDR1 SGHTA, CDR2 FQGNSA. The CDR3 DNA reads as TGTGCCAGCAGCTTTTTCCCCAATGAGCAGTTCTTC. This encodes CASSFFPNEQFF.

This clone was seen only a few times. V usage is TRBV5-1 and J usage is TRBJ1-6; 7 bases match TRBD1. Germline values: CDR1 SGHRS, CDR2 YFSETQ. V shed 0 bases and J 8 bases; nucleotides not matched to a gene: 5. The CDR3 consists of 15 residues. CDR3 bases: TGCGCCAGCAGCTTGGCCTTACAGGGGTATTCACCCCTCCACTTT. Encoded protein: CASSLALQGYSPLHF.

The chain's CDR3 is CASSIAGRNNQPQHF. The CDR3 nucleotides are TGTGCCAGTAGTATAGCGGGGAGAAACAATCAGCCCCAGCATTTT. V usage is TRBV19 and J usage is TRBJ1-5; D is uncertain. CDR3 length: 15 amino acids. V gave up 1 base and J gave up 3 bases, with 10 bases separating them. Germline lookup yields CDR1 LNHDA and CDR2 SQIVND (reference sequence). Based on the CDR3 plus reference TRBV19 and TRBJ1-5, the full variable domain is DGGITQSPKYLFRKEGQNVTLSCEQNLNHDAMYWYRQDPGQGLRLIYYSQIVNDFQKGDIAEGYSVSREKKESFPLTVTSAQKNPTAFYLCASSIAGRNNQPQHFGDGTRLSIL.

This clone appeared a single time. The chain carries TRBV5-1 and TRBJ2-7, with D possibly being TRBD1 (5 bases). The V end lost 1 base, the J end lost 1 base, and 9 bases lay between the germline ends. The CDR3 covers 14 residues. From germline, CDR1 is SGHRS and CDR2 YFSETQ. CDR3 coding DNA: TGCGCCAGCAGCTTGCGGGCAGGGTCCTACGAGCAGTACTTC. Protein product: CASSLRAGSYEQYF. The entire variable domain, with the rest obtained from reference TRBV5-1 and TRBJ2-7, is as follows: KAGVTQTPRYLIKTRGQQVTLSCSPISGHRSVSWYQQTPGQGLQFLFEYFSETQRNKGNFPGRFSGRQFSNSRSEMNVSTLELGDSALYLCASSLRAGSYEQYFGPGTRLTVT.

This clone was seen a single time. The V and J genes are TRBV15 and TRBJ1-2; D is unresolved. Germline-derived CDR1 and CDR2 are LNHNV and YYDKDF (reference sequence). The ends were cut back, 1 base at V and 5 bases at J, with 11 bases in the middle. CDR3 length equals 14 residues. The CDR3 DNA is TGTGCCACCAGCAGAGGGCAGCCGGTTTATGGCTACACCTTC. Protein product: CATSRGQPVYGYTF. The entire variable domain, with the rest obtained from reference TRBV15 and TRBJ1-2, is as follows: DAMVIQNPRYQVTQFGKPVTLSCSQTLNHNVMYWYQQKSSQAPKLLFHYYDKDFNNEADTPDNFQSRRPNTSFCFLDIRSPGLGDTAMYLCATSRGQPVYGYTFGSGTRLTVV.

The rearrangement links TRBV18 to TRBJ1-2; 9 positions match TRBD1. This CDR3 contains 15 residues. From germline, CDR1 is KGHSH and CDR2 LQKENI. V was clipped by 3 bases and J by 4 bases; unmatched bases: 6. This CDR3 is CASSPGQGNPYGYTF. The CDR3 bases are TGTGCCAGCTCACCTGGACAGGGGAATCCCTATGGCTACACCTTC.

CDR3 region: CASRDPGSGKGNEQFF. The CDR3 region has the DNA TGTGCCAGCAGGGACCCCGGGTCAGGGAAGGGCAATGAGCAGTTCTTC. V and J are TRBV27 and TRBJ2-1; D might be TRBD1 (5 bases). Germline loops: CDR1 MNHEY, CDR2 SMNVEV (reference sequence). V dropped 6 bases and J dropped 6 bases, with 21 bases sitting between them. The CDR3 sequence is 16 residues long.

V usage is TRBV10-3 and J usage is TRBJ1-5, with D possibly TRBD1 on 5 matching bases. Germline V gene sequence: CDR1 ENHRY, CDR2 SYGVKD. The CDR3 totals 13 residues. V lost 6 bases and J lost 3, with 9 bases in between. The chain's CDR3 is CAISRQSNQPQHF. In DNA, the CDR3 is TGTGCCATCAGCCGACAGTCCAATCAGCCCCAGCATTTT.

The chain employs TRBV5-1 and TRBJ1-1; D possibly corresponds to TRBD1 (6 bases). This CDR3 contains 18 residues. Trimming took 3 bases from V and 4 from J, leaving 25 bases between them. Germline-derived CDR1 and CDR2 are SGHRS and YFSETQ. CDR3 nucleotides: TGCGCCAGCAGCTCAGGGGACGTCACCCCGGGTTTGGGCACTGAAGCTTTCTTT. Translation: CASSSGDVTPGLGTEAFF.

The CDR3 DNA follows: TGTGCCACCAGCAGAGGGGCGAGGAGTAACAATCAGCCCCAGCATTTT. Its translation: CATSRGARSNNQPQHF. The chain is built from TRBV15 and TRBJ1-5, with no clear D. The germline V and J ends were trimmed by 1 base and 3 bases, with 13 bases remaining between them. Per the germline V gene, CDR1 is LNHNV and CDR2 is YYDKDF (reference sequence). The CDR3 sequence is 16 residues long.

This clone has just a few counts. This chain connects TRBV4-2 to TRBJ2-1; TRBD2 matches 7 bases. The trim removed 0 bases at V and 5 bases at J, leaving 7 bases unmatched. In germline, CDR1 is LGHNA, CDR2 YNFKEQ. The CDR3 is made up of 16 amino acids. The CDR3 nucleotides are TGTGCCAGCAGCCAAGACTTCGGGGGGAGACACAATGAGCAGTTCTTC. It encodes CASSQDFGGRHNEQFF.

The chain recombines TRBV5-1 with TRBJ2-6, with D maybe TRBD1 (5 bases). V lost 4 bases and J 0 bases, leaving 11 bases between the germline ends. CDR1 is SGHRS, CDR2 YFSETQ, per germline. The CDR3 consists of 16 residues. The CDR3 DNA reads as TGCGCCAGCAGCACGCAAACAGGCTCTGGGGCCAACGTCCTGACTTTC. As protein: CASSTQTGSGANVLTF.

The chain uses TRBV19 and TRBJ1-1; maybe TRBD1 (5 bases). The ends were cut back, 10 bases at V and 4 bases at J, with 16 bases in the middle. This CDR3 is built from 13 residues. CDR1 and CDR2 from the germline V gene are LNHDA and SQIVND (reference sequence). The CDR3 sequence: CATGKGLGTEAFF. The DNA for the CDR3 is TGTGCCACCGGGAAGGGGCTGGGCACTGAAGCTTTCTTT.

The chain combines TRBV10-3 with TRBJ1-6; no definite D call. This CDR3 comprises 13 residues. Germline V gives CDR1 ENHRY, CDR2 SYGVKD. Trimming removed 8 bases from V and 10 bases from J, with 15 bases in between. The CDR3 protein is CAIAGSGYSPLHF. The CDR3, as DNA: TGTGCCATCGCCGGGTCAGGCTACTCACCCCTCCACTTT.

This rearrangement joins TRBV6-5 to TRBJ1-1; D remains ambiguous. CDR1 is MNHEY, CDR2 SVGAGI, per germline. Trimming cost V 0 bases and J 3 bases, with 11 bases left between them. The CDR3 loop spans 15 amino acids. The CDR3 loop is CASSYSAPGDTEAFF. CDR3 bases: TGTGCCAGCAGTTACTCGGCTCCCGGGGACACTGAAGCTTTCTTT.

J is TRBJ2-7 and V is TRBV19; 7 nucleotides match TRBD1. Looked up from germline, CDR1 is LNHDA and CDR2 is SQIVND (reference sequence). This CDR3 has 13 amino acids. The V gene end was trimmed by 4 bases and the J gene end by 2 bases; junction bases not matched to a gene: 2. CDR3 protein: CASSRGTAYEQYF. The CDR3, as DNA: TGTGCCAGTAGTAGGGGGACAGCCTACGAGCAGTACTTC.

The rearrangement uses TRBV30 and TRBJ2-5, with D possibly called TRBD1 or TRBD2 (6 bases each). This CDR3 spans 13 amino acids. The germline CDR1 and CDR2 sequences are GTSNPN and SVGIG (reference sequence). The germline V and J ends were trimmed by 8 bases and 7 bases, with 20 bases remaining between them. The CDR3 DNA follows: TGTGCCATCCAAGGAAAGGGGGAGGTGACCCAGTACTTC. Residues: CAIQGKGEVTQYF.

The chain is built from TRBV28 and TRBJ2-3; D is undetermined. Per the germline V gene, CDR1 is MDHEN and CDR2 is SYDVKM. Trimming took off 4 bases at V and 1 base at J, with 15 bases between the two ends. CDR3 length: 16 residues. The CDR3 sequence is CASSSSSLRGTDTQYF. The CDR3 DNA follows: TGTGCCAGCAGTTCGTCCAGCCTCCGGGGCACAGATACGCAGTATTTT.

The chain combines TRBV29-1 with TRBJ1-1, with 8 bases matching TRBD1. The germline CDR1 and CDR2 sequences are SQVTM and ANQGSEA. Losses at the gene ends were 6 bases for V and 1 base for J; bases not matched to a gene: 7. CDR3 length: 14 residues. The CDR3 coding sequence is TGCAGCGTGCGGACAGGGTCGACGAACACTGAAGCTTTCTTT. Translated, it gives CSVRTGSTNTEAFF.

This clone was seen only a few times. The V and J genes are TRBV5-1 and TRBJ2-1; TRBD1 or TRBD2 may be the D gene (5 bases each). The germline gives CDR1 SGHRS, CDR2 YFSETQ. V shed 4 bases and J shed 6 bases, with 14 bases lying between them. The CDR3 contains 14 residues. CDR3 coding DNA: TGCGCCAGCAGCCCGGGGCTTGGGGGCAATGAGCAGTTCTTC. Its protein product is CASSPGLGGNEQFF.

This rearrangement joins TRBV6-5 to TRBJ1-2; a possible D gene is TRBD1 (5 bases). The CDR3 consists of 14 residues. Per the germline V gene, CDR1 is MNHEY and CDR2 is SVGAGI. The V end lost 0 bases, the J end lost 0 bases, and 5 bases lay between the germline ends. The CDR3 DNA reads TGTGCCAGCAGTTACTCGACAGCTAACTATGGCTACACCTTC. Translating it yields CASSYSTANYGYTF.

The J gene is TRBJ2-7, the V gene TRBV7-6; weak D call: TRBD1 (5 bases). Germline lookup yields CDR1 SGHVS and CDR2 FNYEAQ. This CDR3 has 14 amino acids. V was pared by 5 bases and J by 0 bases, with 11 bases between. The chain's CDR3 is CASSPDSRSYEQYF. The DNA of the CDR3 is TGTGCCAGCAGCCCCGACAGCCGCTCCTACGAGCAGTACTTC. The full variable domain, in which reference TRBV7-6 and TRBJ2-7 provide the parts outside the CDR3, is GAGVSQSPRYKVTKRGQDVALRCDPISGHVSLYWYRQALGQGPEFLTYFNYEAQQDKSGLPNDRFSAERPEGSISTLTIQRTEQRDSAMYRCASSPDSRSYEQYFGPGTRLTVT.

V usage is TRBV30 and J usage is TRBJ2-3, with D unclear. The CDR3 is 15 residues long. Germline V gives CDR1 GTSNPN, CDR2 SVGIG (reference sequence). Trimming stripped 2 bases from V and 2 bases from J, with 14 bases between. The CDR3 is CAWSLGLNPTDTQYF. CDR3 sequence (DNA): TGTGCCTGGAGTTTGGGCCTTAACCCCACAGATACGCAGTATTTT.